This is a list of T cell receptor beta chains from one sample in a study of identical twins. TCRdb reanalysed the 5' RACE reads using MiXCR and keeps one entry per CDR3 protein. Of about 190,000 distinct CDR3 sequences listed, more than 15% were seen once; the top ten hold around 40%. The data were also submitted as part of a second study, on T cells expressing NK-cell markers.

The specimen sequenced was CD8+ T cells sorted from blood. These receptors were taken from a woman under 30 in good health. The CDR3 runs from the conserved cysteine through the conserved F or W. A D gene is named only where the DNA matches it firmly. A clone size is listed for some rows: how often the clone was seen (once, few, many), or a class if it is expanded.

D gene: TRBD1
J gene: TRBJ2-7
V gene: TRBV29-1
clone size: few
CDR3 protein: CSVEDPGQGYEQYF
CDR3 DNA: TGCAGCGTTGAAGATCCGGGACAGGGTTACGAGCAGTACTTC

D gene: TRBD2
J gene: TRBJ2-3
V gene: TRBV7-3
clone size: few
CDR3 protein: CASSLLAVSTDTQYF
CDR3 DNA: TGTGCCAGCAGCCTACTAGCGGTCAGCACAGATACGCAGTATTTT

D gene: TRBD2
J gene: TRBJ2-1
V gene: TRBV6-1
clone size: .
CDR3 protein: CASVPSGAYNEQFF
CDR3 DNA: TGTGCCAGCGTACCTAGCGGGGCCTACAATGAGCAGTTCTTC

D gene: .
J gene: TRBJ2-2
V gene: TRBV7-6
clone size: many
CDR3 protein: CASSFGSNTGELFF
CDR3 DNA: TGTGCCAGCAGTTTCGGGAGTAACACCGGGGAGCTGTTTTTT

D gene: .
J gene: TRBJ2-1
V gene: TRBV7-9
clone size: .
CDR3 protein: CASSLIGRHGAVDEQFF
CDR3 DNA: TGTGCCAGCAGCTTAATTGGGCGGCACGGAGCAGTGGATGAGCAGTTCTTC

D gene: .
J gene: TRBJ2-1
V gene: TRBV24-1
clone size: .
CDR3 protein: CATSDFNNEQFF
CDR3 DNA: TGTGCCACCAGTGATTTTAACAATGAGCAGTTCTTC

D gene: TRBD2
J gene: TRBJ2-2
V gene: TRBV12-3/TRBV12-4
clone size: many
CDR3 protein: CASRSSGSRTSGELFF
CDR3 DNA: TGTGCCAGCAGGTCTAGCGGGAGCCGTACGTCCGGGGAGCTGTTTTTT

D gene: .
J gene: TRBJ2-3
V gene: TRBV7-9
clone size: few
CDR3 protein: CASSLVLRADTQYF
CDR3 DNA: TGTGCCAGCAGCTTAGTCTTGAGGGCAGATACGCAGTATTTT

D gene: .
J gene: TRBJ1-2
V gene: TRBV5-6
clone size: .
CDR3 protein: CASSPGDGYYGYTF
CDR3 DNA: TGTGCCAGCAGCCCAGGGGACGGGTACTATGGCTACACCTTC

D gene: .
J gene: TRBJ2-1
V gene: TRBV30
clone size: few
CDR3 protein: CAWSVLGNNEQFF
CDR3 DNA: TGTGCCTGGAGTGTACTGGGTAATAATGAGCAGTTCTTC

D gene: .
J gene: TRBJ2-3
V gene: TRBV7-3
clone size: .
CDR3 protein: CASSPDTNTQYF
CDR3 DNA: TGTGCCAGCAGCCCCGATACTAATACGCAGTATTTT

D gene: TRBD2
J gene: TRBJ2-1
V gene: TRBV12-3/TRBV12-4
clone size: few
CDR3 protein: CASSFNGERDKADEQFF
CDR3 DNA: TGTGCCAGCAGTTTTAATGGGGAGCGGGATAAGGCGGATGAGCAGTTCTTC

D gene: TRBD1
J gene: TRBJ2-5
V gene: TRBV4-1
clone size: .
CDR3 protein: CASSQEKHRGTRETQYF
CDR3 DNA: TGCGCCAGCAGCCAAGAAAAGCACAGGGGCACGAGAGAGACCCAGTACTTC

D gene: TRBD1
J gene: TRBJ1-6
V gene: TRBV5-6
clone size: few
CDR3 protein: CASSYRDRVSPLHF
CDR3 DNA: TGTGCCAGCAGCTATCGCGACAGGGTCTCACCCCTCCACTTT

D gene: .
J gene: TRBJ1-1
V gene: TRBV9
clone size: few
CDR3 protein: CASSPQGVRDTEAFF
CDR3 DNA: TGTGCCAGCAGCCCCCAAGGGGTACGGGACACTGAAGCTTTCTTT

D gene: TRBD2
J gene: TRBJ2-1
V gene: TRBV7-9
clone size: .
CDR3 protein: CASSRSGRARGNEQFF
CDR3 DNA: TGTGCCAGCAGCCGTAGCGGGAGGGCCCGGGGGAATGAGCAGTTCTTC

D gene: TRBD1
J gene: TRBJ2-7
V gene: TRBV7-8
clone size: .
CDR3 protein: CASSPRGHYEQYF
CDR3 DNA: TGTGCCAGCAGCCCGAGGGGGCATTACGAGCAGTACTTC

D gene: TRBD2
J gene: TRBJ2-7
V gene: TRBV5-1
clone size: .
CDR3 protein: CASSPGTSGFYEQYF
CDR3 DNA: TGCGCCAGCAGCCCCGGGACTAGCGGCTTCTACGAGCAGTACTTC

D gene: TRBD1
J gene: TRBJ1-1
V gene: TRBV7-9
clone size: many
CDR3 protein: CASSRWDRGPEAFF
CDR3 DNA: TGTGCCAGCAGCCGGTGGGACAGGGGGCCTGAAGCTTTCTTT

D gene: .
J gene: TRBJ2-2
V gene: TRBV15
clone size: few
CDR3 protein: CAIPRGPVNTGELFF
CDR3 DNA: TGTGCCATTCCGCGGGGGCCGGTGAACACCGGGGAGCTGTTTTTT

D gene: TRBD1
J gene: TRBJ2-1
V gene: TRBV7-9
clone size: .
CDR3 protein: CASSFRQGQNIEQFF
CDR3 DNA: TGTGCCAGCAGCTTTCGCCAGGGACAGAACATTGAGCAGTTCTTC

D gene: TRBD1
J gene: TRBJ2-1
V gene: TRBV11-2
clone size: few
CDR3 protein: CASSSSDRGMGYNEQFF
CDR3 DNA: TGTGCCAGCAGCTCCTCCGACAGGGGGATGGGATACAATGAGCAGTTCTTC

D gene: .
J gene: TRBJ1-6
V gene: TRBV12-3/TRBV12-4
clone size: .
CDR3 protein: CASSPSLTGFSNSPLHF
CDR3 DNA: TGTGCCAGCAGTCCGAGCCTGACAGGCTTTTCTAATTCACCCCTCCACTTT

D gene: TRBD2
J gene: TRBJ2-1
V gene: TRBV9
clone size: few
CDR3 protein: CASSYSGFDNEQFF
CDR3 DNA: TGTGCCAGCAGTTATAGCGGGTTCGACAATGAGCAGTTCTTC

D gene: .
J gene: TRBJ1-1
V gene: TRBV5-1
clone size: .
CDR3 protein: CASSPSFGEGTEAFF
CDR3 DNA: TGCGCCAGCAGCCCATCCTTCGGGGAGGGCACTGAAGCTTTCTTT

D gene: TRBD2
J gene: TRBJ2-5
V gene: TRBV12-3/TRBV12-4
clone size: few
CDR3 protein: CASSLTSGGDPGGQETQYF
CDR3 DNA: TGTGCCAGCAGTTTGACTAGCGGGGGGGACCCCGGTGGGCAAGAGACCCAGTACTTC

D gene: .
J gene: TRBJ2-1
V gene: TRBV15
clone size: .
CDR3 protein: CATGTVHASYNEQFF
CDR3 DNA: TGTGCCACCGGTACGGTTCATGCATCCTACAATGAGCAGTTCTTC

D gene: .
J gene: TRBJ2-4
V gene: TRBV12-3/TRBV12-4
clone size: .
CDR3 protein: CASSFSSKNIQYF
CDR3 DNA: TGTGCCAGCAGTTTTTCCTCCAAAAACATTCAGTACTTC

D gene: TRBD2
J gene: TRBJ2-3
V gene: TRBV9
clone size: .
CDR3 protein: CASGTSGGRIPQPDTQYF
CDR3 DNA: TGTGCCAGCGGGACTAGCGGGGGTCGTATCCCACAACCAGATACGCAGTATTTT

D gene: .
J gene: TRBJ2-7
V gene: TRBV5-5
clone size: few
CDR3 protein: CASSLMIGEGREEHEQYF
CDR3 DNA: TGTGCCAGCAGCTTGATGATTGGCGAGGGCAGGGAAGAACACGAGCAGTACTTC

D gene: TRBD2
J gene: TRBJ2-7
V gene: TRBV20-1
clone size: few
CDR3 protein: CSAGRLAGGYEQYF
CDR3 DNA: TGCAGTGCTGGCCGACTAGCGGGAGGTTACGAGCAGTACTTC

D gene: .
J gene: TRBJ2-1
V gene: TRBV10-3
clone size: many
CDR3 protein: CAIMKGVPYNEQFF
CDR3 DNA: TGTGCCATCATGAAGGGGGTTCCCTACAATGAGCAGTTCTTC

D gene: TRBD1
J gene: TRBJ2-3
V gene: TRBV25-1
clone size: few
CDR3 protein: CASSSTGVKGTDTQYF
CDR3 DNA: TGTGCCAGCAGCTCGACAGGGGTCAAGGGCACAGATACGCAGTATTTT

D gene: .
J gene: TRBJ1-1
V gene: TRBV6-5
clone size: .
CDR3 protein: CASSYSKVGLDTEAFF
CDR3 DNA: TGTGCCAGCAGTTACTCGAAGGTCGGGCTAGACACTGAAGCTTTCTTT

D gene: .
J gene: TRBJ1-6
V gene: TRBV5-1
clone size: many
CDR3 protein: CASSFEGPGSPLHF
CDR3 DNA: TGCGCCAGCAGCTTTGAGGGACCCGGCTCACCCCTCCACTTT

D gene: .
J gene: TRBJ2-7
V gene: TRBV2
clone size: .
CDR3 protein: CASREGATGAYEQYF
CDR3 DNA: TGTGCCAGCAGGGAGGGGGCAACGGGGGCCTACGAGCAGTACTTC

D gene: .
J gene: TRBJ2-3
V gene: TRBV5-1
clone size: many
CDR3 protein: CASSLNHRALSTDTQYF
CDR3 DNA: TGCGCCAGCAGCTTGAACCACAGGGCTCTTAGCACAGATACGCAGTATTTT

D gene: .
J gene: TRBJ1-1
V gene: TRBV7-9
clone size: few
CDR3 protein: CASSPPVVNTEAFF
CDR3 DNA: TGTGCCAGCAGCCCCCCGGTTGTGAACACTGAAGCTTTCTTT

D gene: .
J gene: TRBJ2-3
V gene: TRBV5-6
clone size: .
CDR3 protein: CASSPYTDTQYF
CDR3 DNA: TGTGCCAGCAGCCCCTACACAGATACGCAGTATTTT

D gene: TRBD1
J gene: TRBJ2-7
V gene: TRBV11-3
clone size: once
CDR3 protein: CASPAGQGAFEQYF
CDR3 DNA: TGTGCCAGCCCCGCGGGACAGGGGGCTTTCGAGCAGTACTTC

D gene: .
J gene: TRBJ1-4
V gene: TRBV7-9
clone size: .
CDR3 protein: CASSLRGPLFF
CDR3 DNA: TGTGCCAGCAGCTTAAGAGGGCCACTGTTTTTT

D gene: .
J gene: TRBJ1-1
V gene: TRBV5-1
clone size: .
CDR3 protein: CASSSPGEGTEAFF
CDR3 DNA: TGCGCCAGCAGCTCCCCAGGGGAGGGCACTGAAGCTTTCTTT

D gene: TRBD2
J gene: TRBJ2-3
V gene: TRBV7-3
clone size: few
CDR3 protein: CASSLSGGASDTQYF
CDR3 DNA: TGTGCCAGCAGCTTAAGCGGGGGGGCGTCGGATACGCAGTATTTT

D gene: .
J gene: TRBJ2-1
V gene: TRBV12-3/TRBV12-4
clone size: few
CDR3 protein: CASSLKGGYNEQFF
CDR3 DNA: TGTGCCAGCAGTTTGAAAGGGGGGTACAATGAGCAGTTCTTC

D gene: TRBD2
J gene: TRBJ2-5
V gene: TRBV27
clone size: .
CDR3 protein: CASSPGLAGVKETQYF
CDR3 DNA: TGTGCCAGCAGTCCTGGACTAGCGGGGGTAAAAGAGACCCAGTACTTC

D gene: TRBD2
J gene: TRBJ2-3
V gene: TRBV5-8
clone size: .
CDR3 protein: CASSIPGLADPTDTQYF
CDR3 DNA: TGTGCCAGCAGCATACCGGGACTAGCGGATCCCACAGATACGCAGTATTTT

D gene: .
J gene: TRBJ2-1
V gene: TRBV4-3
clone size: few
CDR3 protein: CASSQDRAGWSNEQFF
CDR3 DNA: TGCGCCAGCAGCCAAGATAGGGCGGGGTGGAGTAATGAGCAGTTCTTC

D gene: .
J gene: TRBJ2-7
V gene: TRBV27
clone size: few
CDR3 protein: CASMWGLEQYF
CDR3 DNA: TGTGCCAGCATGTGGGGGCTCGAGCAGTACTTC

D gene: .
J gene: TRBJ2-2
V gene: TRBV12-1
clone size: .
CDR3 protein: CAMGFALLSGELFF
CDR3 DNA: TGTGCCATGGGCTTTGCCCTCCTCTCCGGGGAGCTGTTTTTT

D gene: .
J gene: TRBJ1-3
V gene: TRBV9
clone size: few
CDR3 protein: CASSSPAGPDGNTIYF
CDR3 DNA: TGTGCCAGCAGTAGCCCTGCGGGGCCGGACGGAAACACCATATATTTT